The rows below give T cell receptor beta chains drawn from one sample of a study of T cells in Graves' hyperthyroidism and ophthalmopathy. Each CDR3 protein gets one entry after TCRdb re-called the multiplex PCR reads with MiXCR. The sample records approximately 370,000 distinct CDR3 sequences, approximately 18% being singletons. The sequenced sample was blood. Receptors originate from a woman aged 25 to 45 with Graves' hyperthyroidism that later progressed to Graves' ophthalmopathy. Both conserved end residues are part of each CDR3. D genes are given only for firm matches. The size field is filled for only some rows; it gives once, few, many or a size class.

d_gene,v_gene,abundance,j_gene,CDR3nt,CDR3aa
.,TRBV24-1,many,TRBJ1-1,TGTGCCACCAGTGTAGAAGAGAACACTGAAGCTTTCTTT,CATSVEENTEAFF
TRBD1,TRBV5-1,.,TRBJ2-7,TGCGCCAGCAATTCTGGACAGGGGCCTCCCAACGAGCAGTACTTC,CASNSGQGPPNEQYF
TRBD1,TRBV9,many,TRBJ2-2,TGTGCCAGCAGCGTCCGGGACAGGGGGCTAACCGGGGAGCTGTTTTTT,CASSVRDRGLTGELFF
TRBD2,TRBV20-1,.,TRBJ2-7,TGCAGTGCTAGCAACCGGGAGGGGGACTACGAGCAGTACTTC,CSASNREGDYEQYF
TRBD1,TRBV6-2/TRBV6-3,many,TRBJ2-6,TGTGCCAGCAGTAACCAGGGGGCTGGGGCCAACGTCCTGACTTTC,CASSNQGAGANVLTF
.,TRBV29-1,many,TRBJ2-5,TGCAGCGTGGGGGGGCAGGGAGGAGGAGAGACCCAGTACTTC,CSVGGQGGGETQYF
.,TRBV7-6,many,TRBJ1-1,TGTGCCAGCAGCTTAGCATTGTTGAACACTGAAGCTTTCTTT,CASSLALLNTEAFF
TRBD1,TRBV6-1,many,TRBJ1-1,TGTGCCAGCATCTCGGGACAGGGGACACTGAACACTGAAGCTTTCTTT,CASISGQGTLNTEAFF
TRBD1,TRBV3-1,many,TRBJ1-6,TGTGCCAGCAGCTTTGGGACAGGGGGTTTTAGTCCCCTCCACTTT,CASSFGTGGFSPLHF
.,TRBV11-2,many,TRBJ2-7,TGTGCCAGCAGCTTGTTGGGGCCGAACTACGAGCAGTACTTC,CASSLLGPNYEQYF
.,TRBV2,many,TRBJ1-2,TGTGCCAGCAGTGAAGAGGCAGCTAACTATGGCTACACCTTC,CASSEEAANYGYTF
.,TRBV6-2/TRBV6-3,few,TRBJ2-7,TGTGCCAGCAGTTTTGCAGCAGCCTACGAGCAGTACTTC,CASSFAAAYEQYF
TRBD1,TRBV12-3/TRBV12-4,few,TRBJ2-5,TGTGCCAGCAGCTCCACCGACAGGGGGTCTCAAGAGACCCAGTACTTC,CASSSTDRGSQETQYF
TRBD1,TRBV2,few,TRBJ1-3,TGTGCCAGCAATGGGGCGGACAGGAGTGCAAACACCATATATTTT,CASNGADRSANTIYF
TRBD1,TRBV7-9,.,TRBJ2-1,TGTGCCAGCAGCCATCGGGCAGGGGGCCTGAATGAGCAGTTCTTC,CASSHRAGGLNEQFF
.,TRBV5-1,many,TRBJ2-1,TGCGCCAGCAGCTTGGAGTTGGGGGCCGACAATGAGCAGTTCTTC,CASSLELGADNEQFF
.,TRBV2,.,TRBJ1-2,TGTGCCAGCAGTGGGGACGGTGGGAACTATGGCTACACCTTC,CASSGDGGNYGYTF
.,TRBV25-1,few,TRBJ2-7,TGTGCCAGCAGTGAGTTGGTGCGGAACTCCTACGAGCAGTACTTC,CASSELVRNSYEQYF
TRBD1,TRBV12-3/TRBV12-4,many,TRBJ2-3,TGTGCCAGCAGTTTGTACGGGACAGTAGACGATACGCAGTATTTT,CASSLYGTVDDTQYF
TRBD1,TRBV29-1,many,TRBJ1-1,TGCAGCGTTGAGACAGGGGATGAAGCTTTCTTT,CSVETGDEAFF
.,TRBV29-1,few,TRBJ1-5,TGCAGCGTTGCGGCCGTTCCAAAGCCCCAGCATTTT,CSVAAVPKPQHF
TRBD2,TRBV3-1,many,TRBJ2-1,TGTGCCAGCAGCCAAGCGGGAGGTTACAATGAGCAGTTCTTC,CASSQAGGYNEQFF
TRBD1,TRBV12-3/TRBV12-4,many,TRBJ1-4,TGTGCCAGCAGCTCCTGGGGCCGGGACAGGGGGGAAAAACTGTTTTTT,CASSSWGRDRGEKLFF
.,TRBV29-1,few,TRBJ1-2,TGCAGCGTTGACGTATCGGGACACTATGGCTACACCTTC,CSVDVSGHYGYTF
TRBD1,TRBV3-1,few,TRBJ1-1,TGTGCCAGCAGCCAAGTGGTAGGGACAGGGGCTGGCACTGAAGCTTTCTTT,CASSQVVGTGAGTEAFF
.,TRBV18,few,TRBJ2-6,TGTGCCAGCTCACCAAGCTCACCTTCTGGGGCCAACGTCCTGACTTTC,CASSPSSPSGANVLTF
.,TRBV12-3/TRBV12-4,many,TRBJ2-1,TGTGCCAGCAGTTTCATCGGGGAGGCCCTAAGTGAGCAGTTCTTC,CASSFIGEALSEQFF
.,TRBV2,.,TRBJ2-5,TGTGCCAGTGGAGGTGTAAGGGAGGCCCAGTACTTC,CASGGVREAQYF
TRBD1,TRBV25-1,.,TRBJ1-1,TGTGCCAGCAGTGCTGCCGGGACAGGGATTAACACTGAAGCTTTCTTT,CASSAAGTGINTEAFF
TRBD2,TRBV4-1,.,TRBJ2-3,TGCGCCAGCAGGACTAGCGGGGGGCCGGCAGATACGCAGTATTTT,CASRTSGGPADTQYF
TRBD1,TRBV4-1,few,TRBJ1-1,TGCGCCAGCAGCCCCATGGACAGGGGGCTTCTTGAAGCTTTCTTT,CASSPMDRGLLEAFF
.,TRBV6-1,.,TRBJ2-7,TGTGCCAGCAGTGAATCCTACAGGGACACCTACGAGCAGTACTTC,CASSESYRDTYEQYF
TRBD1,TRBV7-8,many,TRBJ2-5,TGTGCCAGCAGCCGCGGCAGGGGGCGGTCCCGAACCTGGGAGACCCAGTACTTC,CASSRGRGRSRTWETQYF